This note documents a single T cell receptor (beta chain) sequence. Its target is unknown. Produced via immunoSEQ multiplex PCR; TCRdb's table is partial and in-frame only. The sample consists of over 95,000 clones, 80% to 95% of them appearing once. The data were obtained in a study of T cell responses to AZD1222 COVID-19 vaccine. The overall study: Second-dose schedules of about 4 or about 12 weeks were combined.

Looked up from germline, CDR1 is SEHNR and CDR2 is FQNEAQ (reference sequence). The CDR3 extends over 13 amino acids. V was trimmed by 1 base and J by 3 bases, leaving 5 bases between them. Regarding the study as a whole: Spike-wide vaccine-associated CD4 TCRs dominated at 160-218 and 743-854. The donor cohort was predominantly white British with a female majority, and clonal diversity may have been underestimated.

The chain has TRBV7-9 and TRBJ2-3; no clear D. Material: peripheral blood, obtained on day 0 of AZD1222 vaccination. The clonotype comes from an adult in good health. CDR3 sequence: CASSLVGTDTQYF. CDR3 coding DNA: TGTGCCAGCAGCTTAGTTGGGACAGATACGCAGTATTTT.